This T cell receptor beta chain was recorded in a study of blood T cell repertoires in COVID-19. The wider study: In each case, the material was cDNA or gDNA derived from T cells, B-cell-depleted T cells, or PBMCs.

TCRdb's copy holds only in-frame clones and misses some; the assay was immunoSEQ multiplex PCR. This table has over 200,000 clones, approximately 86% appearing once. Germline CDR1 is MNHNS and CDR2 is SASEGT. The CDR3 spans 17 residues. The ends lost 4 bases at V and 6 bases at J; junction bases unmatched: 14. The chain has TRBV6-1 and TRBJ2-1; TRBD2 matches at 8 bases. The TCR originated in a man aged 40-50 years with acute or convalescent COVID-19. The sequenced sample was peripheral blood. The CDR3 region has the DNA TGTGCCAGCAGTGGCGGGACTAGTCATACTTGGGGCAATGAGCAGTTCTTC. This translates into CASSGGTSHTWGNEQFF.